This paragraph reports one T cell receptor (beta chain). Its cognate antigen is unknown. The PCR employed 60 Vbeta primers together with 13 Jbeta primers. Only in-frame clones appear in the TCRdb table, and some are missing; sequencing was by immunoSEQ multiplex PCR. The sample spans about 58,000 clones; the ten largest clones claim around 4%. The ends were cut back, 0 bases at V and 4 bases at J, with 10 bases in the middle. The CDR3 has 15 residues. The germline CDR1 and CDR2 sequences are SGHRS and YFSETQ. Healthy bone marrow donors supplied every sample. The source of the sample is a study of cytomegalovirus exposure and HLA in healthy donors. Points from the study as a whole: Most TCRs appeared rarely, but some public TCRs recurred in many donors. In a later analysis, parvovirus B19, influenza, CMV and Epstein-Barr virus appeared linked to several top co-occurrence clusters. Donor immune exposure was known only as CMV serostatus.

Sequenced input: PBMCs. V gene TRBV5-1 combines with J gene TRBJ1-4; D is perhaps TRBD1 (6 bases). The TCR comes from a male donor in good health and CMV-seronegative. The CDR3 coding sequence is TGCGCCAGCAGCTTGGCAGGACAGAGTAATGAAAAACTGTTTTTT. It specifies CASSLAGQSNEKLFF.